A selection of T cell receptor beta chains follows, all from one sample in a study of blood T cell repertoires in COVID-19. This table comes from immunoSEQ multiplex PCR, and its TCRdb copy is limited to in-frame clones, with some not included. The data hold around 170,000 clones, with about 91% observed a single time. Sequenced sample: peripheral blood. The origin of the receptors is a woman in her twenties or thirties with acute or convalescent COVID-19. CDR3s include the opening cysteine and the closing phenylalanine or tryptophan. D genes are given only for firm matches.

TRBV9	TRBD2	CASCPGLADSYEQYF
TRBV5-1	NA	CASSPRLVADLNTGELFF
TRBV4-1	TRBD1	CASSQEWDRGYGYTF
TRBV19	NA	CASSIDDLGAFF
TRBV2	NA	CATHFDRETEAFF
TRBV5-1	NA	CASSSLKGGGTEAFF
TRBV6-1	TRBD1	CASSEAGTDRGLYGYTF
TRBV9	TRBD1	CASSVGGTGTDTQYF
TRBV2	NA	CASSESPNQPQHF
TRBV4-2	TRBD1	CAAGTESYEQYF
TRBV5-1	NA	CASGDTLRSPLHF
TRBV28	NA	CASSPTLVNEQFF
TRBV30	NA	CAQGGVGGYEQYF
TRBV9	NA	CASSVALQQETQYF
TRBV5-1	NA	CASSLDGNNSPLHF
TRBV2	NA	CASSERRVNTEAFF
TRBV6-4	TRBD2	CASRTGLVAAGELFF
TRBV27	NA	CASITIGGNGHNEQFF
TRBV2	TRBD2	CASMEREIDTQYF
TRBV7-2	NA	CASSPAWGWAFF
TRBV30	NA	CAWSVLVDTATQFF
TRBV30	NA	CAWSLSRLYNEQFF